These T cell receptor beta chains were read from a single sample in a study of PD-1 blockade in mismatch repair-deficient tumors. Assay used: immunoSEQ multiplex PCR; TCRdb lists only in-frame clones, some missing. The table shows around 130,000 clones, with 85% to 90% occurring only once. This specimen consisted of peripheral blood, obtained approximately 72 weeks after starting pembrolizumab. The receptors here all came from an adult with mismatch repair-deficient cancer. Both conserved end residues are part of each CDR3. Each record gives: J gene, V gene, CDR3 protein.

J gene: TRBJ1-4; V gene: TRBV4-1; CDR3 protein: CASSQRDSNEKLFF
J gene: TRBJ2-7; V gene: TRBV19; CDR3 protein: CASSPRGLAAYEQYF
J gene: TRBJ1-1; V gene: TRBV5-1; CDR3 protein: CASSLTGGFGTEAFF
J gene: TRBJ2-1; V gene: TRBV30; CDR3 protein: CAWGTGTTGEQFF
J gene: TRBJ1-1; V gene: TRBV7-6; CDR3 protein: CASSFLTEAFF
J gene: TRBJ1-1; V gene: TRBV30; CDR3 protein: CAWSDGLAGQGLRGPF
J gene: TRBJ2-7; V gene: TRBV28; CDR3 protein: CASSFGARSTYEQYF
J gene: TRBJ2-1; V gene: TRBV15; CDR3 protein: CATSSGTRNNEQFF
J gene: TRBJ2-3; V gene: TRBV9; CDR3 protein: CASTLMGGTDTQYF
J gene: TRBJ1-1; V gene: TRBV19; CDR3 protein: CASSIRGELNTEAFF
J gene: TRBJ1-3; V gene: TRBV29-1; CDR3 protein: CSVAGVTGNTIYF
J gene: TRBJ2-2; V gene: TRBV19; CDR3 protein: CASSMGLAGLRTGELFF
J gene: TRBJ2-5; V gene: TRBV19; CDR3 protein: CASSVIWDRGRQETQYF
J gene: TRBJ2-7; V gene: TRBV27; CDR3 protein: CASSNRESSEQYF
J gene: TRBJ1-2; V gene: TRBV28; CDR3 protein: CASSSSYGYTF
J gene: TRBJ1-5; V gene: TRBV21-1; CDR3 protein: CASSKMCWGARNQPQHF
J gene: TRBJ2-2; V gene: TRBV19; CDR3 protein: CASSLRGPGELFF